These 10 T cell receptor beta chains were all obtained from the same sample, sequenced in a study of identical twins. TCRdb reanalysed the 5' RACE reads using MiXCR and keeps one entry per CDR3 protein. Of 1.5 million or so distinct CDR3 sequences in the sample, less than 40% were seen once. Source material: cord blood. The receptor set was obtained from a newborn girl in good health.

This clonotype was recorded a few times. The CDR3 DNA sequence: TGTGCCAGCAGGGCAGTACAGGGGGCCACTGAAGCTTTCTTT. Protein product: CASRAVQGATEAFF. The rearrangement links TRBV27 to TRBJ1-1, with 9 bases identical to TRBD1. Trimming removed 6 bases from V and 4 bases from J; junction bases left unmatched: 6. This CDR3 contains 14 residues. The germline gives CDR1 MNHEY, CDR2 SMNVEV (reference sequence).

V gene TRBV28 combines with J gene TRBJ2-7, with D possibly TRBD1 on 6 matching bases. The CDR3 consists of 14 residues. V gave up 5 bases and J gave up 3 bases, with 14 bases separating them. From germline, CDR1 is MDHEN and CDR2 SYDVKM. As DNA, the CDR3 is TGTGCCAGCAGTGTTACGCCAGGGGTCTACGAGCAGTACTTC. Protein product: CASSVTPGVYEQYF.

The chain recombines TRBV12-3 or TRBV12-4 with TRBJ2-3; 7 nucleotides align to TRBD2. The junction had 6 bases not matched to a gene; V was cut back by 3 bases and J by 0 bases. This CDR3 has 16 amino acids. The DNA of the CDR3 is TGTGCCAGCAGTTTCCGGAGCGGGGTTAGCACAGATACGCAGTATTTT. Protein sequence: CASSFRSGVSTDTQYF.

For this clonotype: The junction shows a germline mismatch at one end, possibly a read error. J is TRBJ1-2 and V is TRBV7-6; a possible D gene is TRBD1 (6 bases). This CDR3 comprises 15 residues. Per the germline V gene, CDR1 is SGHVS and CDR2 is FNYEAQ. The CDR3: CACSLGFLGGYGYTF. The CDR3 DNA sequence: TGTGCCTGCAGCTTAGGGTTTCTAGGGGGTTATGGCTACACCTTC.

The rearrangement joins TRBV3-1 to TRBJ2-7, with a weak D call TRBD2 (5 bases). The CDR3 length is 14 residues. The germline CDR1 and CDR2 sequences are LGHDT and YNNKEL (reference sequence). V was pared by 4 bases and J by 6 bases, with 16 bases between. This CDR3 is CASSRNGGLPEQYF. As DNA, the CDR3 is TGTGCCAGCAGCCGGAATGGCGGGCTCCCCGAGCAGTACTTC.

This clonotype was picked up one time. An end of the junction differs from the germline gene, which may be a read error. CDR3 DNA: TGCGCCAGCGGTGAATGGGGGACTAGCGGGGACTACGAGCAGTACTTC. Its translation is CASGEWGTSGDYEQYF. This sequence joins TRBV25-1 and TRBJ2-7; 13 nucleotides line up with TRBD2. Germline V gene sequence: CDR1 MGHDK, CDR2 SYGVNS. The CDR3 length is 16 residues.

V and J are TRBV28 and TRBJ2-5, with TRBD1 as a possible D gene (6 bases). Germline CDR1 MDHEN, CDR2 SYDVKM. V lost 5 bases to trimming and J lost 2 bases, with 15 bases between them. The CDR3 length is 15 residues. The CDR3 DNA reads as TGTGCCAGCAGTCCCCGGGGACACCTTCAAGAGACCCAGTACTTC. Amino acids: CASSPRGHLQETQYF.

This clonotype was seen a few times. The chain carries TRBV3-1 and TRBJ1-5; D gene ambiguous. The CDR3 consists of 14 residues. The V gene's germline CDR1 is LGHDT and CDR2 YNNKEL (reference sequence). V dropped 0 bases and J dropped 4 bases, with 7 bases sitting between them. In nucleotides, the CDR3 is TGTGCCAGCAGCCAAGAAAAGGCGAATCAGCCCCAGCATTTT. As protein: CASSQEKANQPQHF.

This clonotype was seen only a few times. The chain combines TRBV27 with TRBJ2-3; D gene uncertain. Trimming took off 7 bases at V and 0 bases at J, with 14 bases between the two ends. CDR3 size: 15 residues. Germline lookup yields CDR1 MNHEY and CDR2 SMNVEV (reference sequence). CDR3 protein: CASTLLGSSTDTQYF. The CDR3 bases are TGTGCCAGCACCCTGTTGGGGTCTAGCACAGATACGCAGTATTTT.

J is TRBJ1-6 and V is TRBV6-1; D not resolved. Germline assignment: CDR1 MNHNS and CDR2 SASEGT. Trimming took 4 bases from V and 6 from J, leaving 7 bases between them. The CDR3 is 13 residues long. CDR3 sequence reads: CASSGFGNSPLHF. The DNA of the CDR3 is TGTGCCAGCAGTGGGTTTGGTAATTCACCCCTCCACTTT.